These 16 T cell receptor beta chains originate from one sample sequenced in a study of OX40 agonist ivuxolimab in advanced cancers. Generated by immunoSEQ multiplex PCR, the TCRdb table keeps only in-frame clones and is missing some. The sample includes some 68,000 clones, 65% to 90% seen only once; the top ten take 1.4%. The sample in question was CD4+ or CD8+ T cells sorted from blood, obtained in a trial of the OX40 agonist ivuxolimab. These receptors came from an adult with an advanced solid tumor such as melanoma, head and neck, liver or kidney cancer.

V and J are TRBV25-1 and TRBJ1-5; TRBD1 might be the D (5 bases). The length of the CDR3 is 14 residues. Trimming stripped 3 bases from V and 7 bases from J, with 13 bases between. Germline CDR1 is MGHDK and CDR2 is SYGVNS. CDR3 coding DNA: TGTGCCAGCAGTGATTTCAGGGTCGAACAGCCCCAGCATTTT. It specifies CASSDFRVEQPQHF.

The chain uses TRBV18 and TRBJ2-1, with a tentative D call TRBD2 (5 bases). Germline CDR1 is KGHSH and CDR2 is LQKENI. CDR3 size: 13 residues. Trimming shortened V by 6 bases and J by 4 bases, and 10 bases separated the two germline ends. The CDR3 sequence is CASSDPGYNEQFF. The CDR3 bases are TGTGCCAGCTCGGATCCGGGGTACAATGAGCAGTTCTTC.

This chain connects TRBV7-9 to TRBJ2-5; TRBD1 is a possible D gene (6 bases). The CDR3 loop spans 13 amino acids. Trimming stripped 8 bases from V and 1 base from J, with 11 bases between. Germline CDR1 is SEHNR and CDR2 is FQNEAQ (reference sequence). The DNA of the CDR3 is TGTGCCAGCCAGGCGACAGGCCAAGAGACCCAGTACTTC. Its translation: CASQATGQETQYF.

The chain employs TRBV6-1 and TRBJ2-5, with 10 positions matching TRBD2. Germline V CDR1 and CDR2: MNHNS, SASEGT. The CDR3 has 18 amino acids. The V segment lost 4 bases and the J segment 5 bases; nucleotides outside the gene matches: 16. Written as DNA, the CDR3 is TGTGCCAGCAGTGCCCCCCGGAGCGGGGGGGCTCTATGGGAGACCCAGTACTTC. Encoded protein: CASSAPRSGGALWETQYF.

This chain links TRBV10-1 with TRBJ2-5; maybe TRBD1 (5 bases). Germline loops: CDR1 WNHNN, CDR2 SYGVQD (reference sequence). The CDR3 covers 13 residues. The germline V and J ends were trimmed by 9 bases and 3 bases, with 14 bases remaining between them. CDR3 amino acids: CASPPRAKETQYF. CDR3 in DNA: TGCGCCAGTCCCCCCAGGGCCAAAGAGACCCAGTACTTC.

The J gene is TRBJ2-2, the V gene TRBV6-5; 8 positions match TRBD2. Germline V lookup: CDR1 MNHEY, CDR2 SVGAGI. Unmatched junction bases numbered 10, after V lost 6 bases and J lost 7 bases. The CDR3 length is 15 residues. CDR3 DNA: TGTGCCAGCAGCCGGGTGGGCGGGGGGAACGGGGAGCTGTTTTTT. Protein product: CASSRVGGGNGELFF.

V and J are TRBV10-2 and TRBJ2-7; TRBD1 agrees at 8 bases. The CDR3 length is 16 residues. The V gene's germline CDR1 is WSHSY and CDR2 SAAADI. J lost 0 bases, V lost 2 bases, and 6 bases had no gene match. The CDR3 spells CASSEPRDRLSYEQYF. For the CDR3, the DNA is TGCGCCAGCAGTGAGCCCCGGGACAGGCTCTCCTACGAGCAGTACTTC.

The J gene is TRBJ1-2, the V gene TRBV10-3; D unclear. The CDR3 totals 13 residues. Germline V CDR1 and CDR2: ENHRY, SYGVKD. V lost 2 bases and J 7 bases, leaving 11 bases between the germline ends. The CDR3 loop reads CAISERTEGGYTF. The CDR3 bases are TGTGCCATCAGTGAGCGGACCGAAGGTGGCTACACCTTC.

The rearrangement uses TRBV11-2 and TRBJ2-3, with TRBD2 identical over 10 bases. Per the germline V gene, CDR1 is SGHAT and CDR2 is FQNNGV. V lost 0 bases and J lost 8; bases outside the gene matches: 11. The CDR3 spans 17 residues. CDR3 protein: CASSLDSAGGPTGTQYF. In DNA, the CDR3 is TGTGCCAGCAGCTTAGACTCAGCGGGGGGGCCGACCGGTACGCAGTATTTT.

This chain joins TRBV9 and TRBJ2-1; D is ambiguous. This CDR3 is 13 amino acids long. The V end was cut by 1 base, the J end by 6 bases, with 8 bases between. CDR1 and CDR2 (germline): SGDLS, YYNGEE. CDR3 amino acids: CASSVYVGNEQFF. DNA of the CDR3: TGTGCCAGCAGCGTATACGTCGGCAATGAGCAGTTCTTC.

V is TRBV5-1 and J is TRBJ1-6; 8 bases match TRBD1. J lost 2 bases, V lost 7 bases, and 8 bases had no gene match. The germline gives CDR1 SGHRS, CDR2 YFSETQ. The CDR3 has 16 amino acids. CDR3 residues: CASRPDRGPYNSPLHF. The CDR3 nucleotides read TGCGCCAGCCGCCCCGACAGGGGTCCCTATAATTCACCCCTCCACTTT.

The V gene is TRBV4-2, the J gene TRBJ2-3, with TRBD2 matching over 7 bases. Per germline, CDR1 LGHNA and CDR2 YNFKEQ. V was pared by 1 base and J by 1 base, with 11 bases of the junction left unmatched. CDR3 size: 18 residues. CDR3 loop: CASSQGEGAGVGTDTQYF. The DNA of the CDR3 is TGTGCCAGCAGCCAAGGCGAGGGTGCGGGGGTGGGCACAGATACGCAGTATTTT.

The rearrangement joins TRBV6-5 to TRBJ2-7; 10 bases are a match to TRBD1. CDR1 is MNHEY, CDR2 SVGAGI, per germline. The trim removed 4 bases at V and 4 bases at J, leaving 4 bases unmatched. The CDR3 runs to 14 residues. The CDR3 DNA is TGTGCCAGCAGTTCCGGGACAGGGGAGTACGAGCAGTACTTC. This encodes CASSSGTGEYEQYF.

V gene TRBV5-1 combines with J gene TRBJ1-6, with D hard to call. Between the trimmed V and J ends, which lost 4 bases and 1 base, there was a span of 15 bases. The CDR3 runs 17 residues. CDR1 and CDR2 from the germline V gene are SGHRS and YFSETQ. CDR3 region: CASSRQERASYNSPLHF. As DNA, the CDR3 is TGCGCCAGCAGCCGTCAGGAACGCGCTTCCTATAATTCACCCCTCCACTTT.

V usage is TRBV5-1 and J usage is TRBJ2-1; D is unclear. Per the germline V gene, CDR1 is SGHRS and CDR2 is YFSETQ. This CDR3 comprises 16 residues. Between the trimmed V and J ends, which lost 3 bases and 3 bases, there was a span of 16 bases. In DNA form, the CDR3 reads TGCGCCAGCAGCTCATCGCCCCTGGGGAACTACAATGAGCAGTTCTTC. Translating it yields CASSSSPLGNYNEQFF. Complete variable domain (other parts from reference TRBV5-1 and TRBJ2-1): KAGVTQTPRYLIKTRGQQVTLSCSPISGHRSVSWYQQTPGQGLQFLFEYFSETQRNKGNFPGRFSGRQFSNSRSEMNVSTLELGDSALYLCASSSSPLGNYNEQFFGPGTRLTVL.

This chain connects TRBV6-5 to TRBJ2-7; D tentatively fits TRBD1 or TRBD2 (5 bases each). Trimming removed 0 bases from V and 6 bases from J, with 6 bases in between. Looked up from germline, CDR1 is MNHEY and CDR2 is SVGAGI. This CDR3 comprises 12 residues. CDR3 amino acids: CASSYSRGEQYF. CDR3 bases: TGTGCCAGCAGTTACTCGAGGGGCGAGCAGTACTTC.